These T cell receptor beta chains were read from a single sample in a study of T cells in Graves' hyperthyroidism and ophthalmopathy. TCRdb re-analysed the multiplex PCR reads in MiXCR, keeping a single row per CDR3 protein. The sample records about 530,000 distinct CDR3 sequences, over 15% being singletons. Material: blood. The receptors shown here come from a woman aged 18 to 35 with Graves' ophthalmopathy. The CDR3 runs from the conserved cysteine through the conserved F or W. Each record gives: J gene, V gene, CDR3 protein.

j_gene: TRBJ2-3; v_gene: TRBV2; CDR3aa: CASSASRGTDTQYF
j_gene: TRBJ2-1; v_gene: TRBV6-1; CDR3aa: CASSEVLGDNEQFF
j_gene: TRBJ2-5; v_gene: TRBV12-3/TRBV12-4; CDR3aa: CASSLQGGGETQYF
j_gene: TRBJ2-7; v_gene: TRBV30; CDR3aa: CAWSGDGSFYYEQYF
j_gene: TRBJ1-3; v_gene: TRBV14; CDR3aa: CASSHRGSSGNTIYF
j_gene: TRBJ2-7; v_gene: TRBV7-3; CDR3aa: CASSFPGLAGYEQYF
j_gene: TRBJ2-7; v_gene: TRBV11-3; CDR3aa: CASSPRYGYEQYF
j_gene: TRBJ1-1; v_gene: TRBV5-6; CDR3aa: CASSLLRVRGLTEAFF
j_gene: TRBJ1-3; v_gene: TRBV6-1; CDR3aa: CASLQGAIDTIYF
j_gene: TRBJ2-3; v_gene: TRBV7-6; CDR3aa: CASSQGVVGTDTQYF
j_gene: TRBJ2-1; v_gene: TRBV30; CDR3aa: CAWSVKLNEQFF
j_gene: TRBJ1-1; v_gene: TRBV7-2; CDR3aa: CASSVRDSTEAFF
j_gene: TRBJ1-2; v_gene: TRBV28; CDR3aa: CASTMAGVGYTF
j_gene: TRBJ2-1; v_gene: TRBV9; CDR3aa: CASSVSGRWENEQFF
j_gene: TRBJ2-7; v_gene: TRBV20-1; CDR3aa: CSACDSHRDPSYEQYF
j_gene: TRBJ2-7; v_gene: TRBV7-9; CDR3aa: CASSLESGRAIYEQYF
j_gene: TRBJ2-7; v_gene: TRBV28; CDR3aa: CASSGTTSGNTYEQYF
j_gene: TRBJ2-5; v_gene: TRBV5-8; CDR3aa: CASSQPRDTQYF
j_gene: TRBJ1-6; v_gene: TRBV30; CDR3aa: CAWAFDLPSSYNSPPHF
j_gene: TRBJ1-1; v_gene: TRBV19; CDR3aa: CASSLTRDRGTEAFF
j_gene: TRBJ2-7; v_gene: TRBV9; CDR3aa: CASSVVRRPSEGYEQYF
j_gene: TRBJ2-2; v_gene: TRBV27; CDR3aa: CASSFLTGVDTGELFF
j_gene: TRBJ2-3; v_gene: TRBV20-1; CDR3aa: CSARDMYRASTDTQYF
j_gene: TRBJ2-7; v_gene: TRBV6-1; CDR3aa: CASSERPSYEQYF
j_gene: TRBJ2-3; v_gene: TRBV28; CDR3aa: CASSTPLDPSGRAADTQYF
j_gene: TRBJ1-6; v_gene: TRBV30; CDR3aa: CAWSVGSLAGVNSPLHF
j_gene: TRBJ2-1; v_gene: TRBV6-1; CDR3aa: CASSPSTGDNEQFF
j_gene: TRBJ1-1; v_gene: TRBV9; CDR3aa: CASSPLPPGRVSWGGAFF
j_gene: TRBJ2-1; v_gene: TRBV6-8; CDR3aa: CASSYWTGKINEQFF
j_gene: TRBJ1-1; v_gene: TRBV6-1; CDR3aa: CASSVTEAFF
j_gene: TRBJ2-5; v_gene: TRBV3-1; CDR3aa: CASSQGTQETQYF
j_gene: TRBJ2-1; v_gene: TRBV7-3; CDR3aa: CATSLGPTGDEQFF
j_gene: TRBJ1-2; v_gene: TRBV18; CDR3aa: CASSPKDQGSDYGYTF